A single sample is the source of the 17 T cell receptor beta chains below, sequenced in a study of regulatory T cells in long-lasting Graves disease. Time point meaning: persistent/refractory GD, antithyroid drugs over 5 years with positive TRAb. From RNA extracted from PBMCs, the TCR library was made. With iRepertoire HTBI primers and Arm-PCR of CDR3 regions, TCR beta libraries were built. TCRdb independently ran MiXCR on the multiplex PCR reads; one entry per CDR3 protein. The sample records 300,000 to 350,000 distinct CDR3 sequences, around 20% being singletons. The sample in question was peripheral blood mononuclear cells (PBMCs), obtained when the disease was refractory, from a patient treated with antithyroid drugs. Every receptor here comes from a female donor with Graves disease.

Notes on this clonotype: This may be a read error, as it is one base from a much larger clone. V gene TRBV11-3 combines with J gene TRBJ2-7; 9 bases align to TRBD1. Per the germline V gene, CDR1 is SGHNT and CDR2 is YENEEA. The ends lost 5 bases at V and 6 bases at J; junction bases unmatched: 14. The CDR3 runs to 16 residues. In DNA form, the CDR3 reads TGTGCCAGCAGCGCGCGCTACGGGACAGGGACTCCCGAGCAGTACTTC. Protein sequence: CASSARYGTGTPEQYF.

The rearrangement joins TRBV4-1 to TRBJ1-2, with 10 bases identical to TRBD1. The V and J ends lost 3 bases and 1 base, in that order; junction bases with no gene match: 8. CDR3 length equals 17 residues. Germline assignment: CDR1 MGHRA and CDR2 YSYEKL. In DNA, the CDR3 is TGCGCCAGCAGCCACGGGGACAGGGGATCGGATAACTATGGCTACACCTTC. Amino acids: CASSHGDRGSDNYGYTF.

This clonotype was recorded at least ten times. The V and J genes are TRBV6-2 or TRBV6-3 and TRBJ2-7; D perhaps matches TRBD1 (5 bases). Per germline, CDR1 MNHEY and CDR2 SVGEGT. This CDR3 has 12 amino acids. The V and J ends lost 4 bases and 6 bases respectively, with 10 bases between them. CDR3 protein: CASSFQGGEQYF. CDR3 nucleotides: TGTGCCAGCAGTTTCCAGGGTGGCGAGCAGTACTTC.

This clonotype was observed a few times. J is TRBJ1-1 and V is TRBV6-1, with 7 bases fitting TRBD1. Germline CDR1 is MNHNS and CDR2 is SASEGT. Unmatched junction bases numbered 16, after V lost 7 bases and J lost 5 bases. This CDR3 is built from 16 residues. The CDR3 DNA reads TGTGCCAGCACCGAAGGGGGCCTGGGGACGGGGACTGAAGCTTTCTTT. Translation gives CASTEGGLGTGTEAFF.

V is TRBV18 and J is TRBJ2-7; D is ambiguous. The CDR3 contains 13 residues. The ends were cut back, 4 bases at V and 6 bases at J, with 13 bases in the middle. The germline V gene encodes CDR1 KGHSH and CDR2 LQKENI. The CDR3 loop reads CASSLIVTSEQYF. In DNA, the CDR3 is TGTGCCAGCTCACTTATAGTCACCTCCGAGCAGTACTTC.

This clonotype has a handful of counts. This rearrangement joins TRBV6-1 to TRBJ2-7; 7 nucleotides line up with TRBD1. CDR1 and CDR2 (germline): MNHNS, SASEGT. Unmatched junction bases numbered 13, after V lost 8 bases and J lost 0 bases. The CDR3 extends over 16 amino acids. This CDR3 reads CASGWKIQGFSYEQYF. CDR3 nucleotides: TGTGCCAGCGGCTGGAAAATACAGGGGTTCTCCTACGAGCAGTACTTC.

This clonotype was recorded at least ten times. This chain connects TRBV19 to TRBJ1-1, with D uncertain. The CDR3 runs to 13 residues. Germline values: CDR1 LNHDA, CDR2 SQIVND (reference sequence). Between the trimmed V and J ends, which lost 7 bases and 3 bases, there was a span of 12 bases. The CDR3 loop is CASKRGKDTEAFF. The CDR3 DNA is TGTGCCAGTAAACGAGGGAAGGACACTGAAGCTTTCTTT. Full variable domain (missing parts from reference TRBV19 and TRBJ1-1): DGGITQSPKYLFRKEGQNVTLSCEQNLNHDAMYWYRQDPGQGLRLIYYSQIVNDFQKGDIAEGYSVSREKKESFPLTVTSAQKNPTAFYLCASKRGKDTEAFFGQGTRLTVV.

This clonotype was counted between two and nine times. This chain joins TRBV13 and TRBJ1-2, with D possibly matching TRBD1 (6 bases). The CDR3 is made up of 17 amino acids. The germline gives CDR1 PRHDT, CDR2 FYEKMQ (reference sequence). Trimming removed 4 bases from V and 1 base from J, with 19 bases in between. CDR3 protein: CASSSSSRTARNYGYTF. For the CDR3, the DNA is TGTGCCAGCAGCTCCTCCTCCCGGACAGCCCGTAACTATGGCTACACCTTC.

The chain links TRBV4-2 to TRBJ1-4; a possible D gene is TRBD1 (5 bases). The CDR3 length is 15 residues. The V and J ends lost 0 bases and 8 bases respectively, with 13 bases between them. Germline values: CDR1 LGHNA, CDR2 YNFKEQ. The CDR3 nucleotides read TGTGCCAGCAGCCAAGAGGGGGGGAGGAAAGAAAAACTGTTTTTT. This gives the protein CASSQEGGRKEKLFF.

This clonotype was seen only a few times. The V call is TRBV6-1, the J call TRBJ1-5, with a tentative D call TRBD1 (5 bases). Trimming pared 7 bases from V and 1 base from J, leaving 20 bases between. Per the germline V gene, CDR1 is MNHNS and CDR2 is SASEGT. The CDR3 is 17 amino acids. The CDR3 coding sequence is TGTGCCAGCACCCAACTTGCGGGGGGGGGAAGCAATCAGCCCCAGCATTTT. Protein: CASTQLAGGGSNQPQHF.

This chain connects TRBV29-1 to TRBJ2-2; no clear D gene. This CDR3 spans 13 amino acids. V lost 7 bases and J lost 6, with 15 bases in between. The germline gives CDR1 SQVTM, CDR2 ANQGSEA. The CDR3 here is CSGQKGGAGELFF. CDR3 DNA sequence: TGCAGCGGACAAAAGGGTGGGGCCGGGGAGCTGTTTTTT.

Many counts were recorded for this clonotype. The V call is TRBV13, the J call TRBJ1-4; TRBD1 matches 7 bases. The CDR3 runs 14 residues. Per the germline V gene, CDR1 is PRHDT and CDR2 is FYEKMQ (reference sequence). Trimming removed 5 bases from V and 7 bases from J; junction bases left unmatched: 7. CDR3 sequence reads: CASSPGQLTEKLFF. The DNA for the CDR3 is TGTGCCAGCAGCCCGGGACAGTTAACTGAAAAACTGTTTTTT. Full variable domain (missing parts from reference TRBV13 and TRBJ1-4): AAGVIQSPRHLIKEKRETATLKCYPIPRHDTVYWYQQGPGQDPQFLISFYEKMQSDKGSIPDRFSAQQFSDYHSELNMSSLELGDSALYFCASSPGQLTEKLFFGSGTQLSVL.

With respect to this clonotype: A much bigger clone sits one base away, suggesting this may be a read error. The chain links TRBV19 to TRBJ1-5; a possible D gene is TRBD1 (5 bases). Germline assignment: CDR1 LNHDA and CDR2 SQIVND (reference sequence). The V and J ends lost 3 bases and 6 bases respectively, with 9 bases between them. The CDR3 spans 13 residues. CDR3 sequence: CASSIDGAQPQHF. CDR3 nucleotides: TGTGCCAGTAGTATTGACGGGGCTCAGCCCCAGCATTTT.

This clonotype was observed a handful of times. The rearrangement links TRBV29-1 to TRBJ1-1; D is undetermined. Germline V gene lookup returns CDR1 SQVTM and CDR2 ANQGSEA. The V gene lost 0 bases and the J gene lost 0 bases, with 8 bases spanning the gap. The CDR3 totals 14 residues. This CDR3 is CSVEDGVLNTEAFF. The CDR3 nucleotides read TGCAGCGTTGAAGACGGGGTCCTGAACACTGAAGCTTTCTTT.

This clonotype was seen only a few times. The chain recombines TRBV6-1 with TRBJ1-3; TRBD1 might be the D (5 bases). The CDR3 contains 16 residues. In germline, CDR1 is MNHNS, CDR2 SASEGT. Trimming took off 5 bases at V and 3 bases at J, with 17 bases between the two ends. DNA of the CDR3: TGTGCCAGCAGTCCGGCGACGGGGGTGTTTGGAAACACCATATATTTT. Encoded protein: CASSPATGVFGNTIYF.

This clonotype was detected ten times or more. The chain couples TRBV30 to TRBJ2-2; 9 bases line up with TRBD2. The germline gives CDR1 GTSNPN, CDR2 SVGIG (reference sequence). The CDR3 contains 17 residues. V trimming: 4 bases; J trimming: 0 bases; junction bases outside the gene matches: 9. The CDR3 DNA reads as TGTGCCTGGACAGAACTAGCGGGCCAACCGAACACCGGGGAGCTGTTTTTT. It yields the protein CAWTELAGQPNTGELFF.

The rearrangement joins TRBV6-1 to TRBJ2-3, with 9 bases lining up with TRBD2. The CDR3 extends over 16 amino acids. After removal of 5 bases from V and 4 bases from J, the junction contained 10 bases not matched to a gene. Germline CDR1 reads MNHNS; CDR2 reads SASEGT. CDR3 amino acids: CASSLSGSLSPDTQYF. The CDR3 nucleotides read TGTGCCAGCAGTCTTAGCGGGAGCCTTAGCCCAGATACGCAGTATTTT.